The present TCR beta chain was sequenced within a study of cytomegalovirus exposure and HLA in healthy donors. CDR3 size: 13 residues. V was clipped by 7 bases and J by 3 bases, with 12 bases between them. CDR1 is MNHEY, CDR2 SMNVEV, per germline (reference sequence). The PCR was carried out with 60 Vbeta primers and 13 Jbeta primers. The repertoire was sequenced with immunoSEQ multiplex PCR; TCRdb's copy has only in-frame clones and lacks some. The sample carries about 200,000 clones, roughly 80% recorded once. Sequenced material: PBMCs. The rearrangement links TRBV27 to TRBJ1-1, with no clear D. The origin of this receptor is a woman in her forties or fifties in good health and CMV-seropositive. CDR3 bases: TGTGCCAGCAATTACGACGGGTACACTGAAGCTTTCTTT. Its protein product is CASNYDGYTEAFF.